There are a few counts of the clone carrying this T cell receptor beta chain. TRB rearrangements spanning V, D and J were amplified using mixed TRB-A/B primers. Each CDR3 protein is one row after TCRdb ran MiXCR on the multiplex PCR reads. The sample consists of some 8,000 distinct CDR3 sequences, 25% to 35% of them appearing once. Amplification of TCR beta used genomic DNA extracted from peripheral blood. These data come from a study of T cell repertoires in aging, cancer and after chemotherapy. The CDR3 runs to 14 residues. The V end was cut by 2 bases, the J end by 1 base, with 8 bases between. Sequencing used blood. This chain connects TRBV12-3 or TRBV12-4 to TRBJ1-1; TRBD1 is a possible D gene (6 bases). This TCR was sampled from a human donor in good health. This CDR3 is CASSLRGRNTEAFF. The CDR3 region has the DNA TGTGCCAGCAGTTTACGGGGGCGGAACACTGAAGCTTTCTTT.